This record covers a single T cell receptor beta chain. The junction had 12 bases not matched to a gene; V was cut back by 3 bases and J by 10 bases. CDR3 length: 15 residues. Germline values: CDR1 LNHDA, CDR2 SQIVND (reference sequence). Repertoires were generated with immunoSEQ multiplex PCR, while TCRdb's copy carries only in-frame clones and drops some. The sample records some 200,000 clones, over 70% being singletons. The data were obtained in a study of blood T cell repertoires in COVID-19. Study overall: T cells, B-cell-depleted T cells, or PBMCs provided the cDNA or gDNA that served as material.

The V and J genes are TRBV19 and TRBJ2-1; 7 bases align to TRBD1. This TCR came from a woman in her sixties or seventies with acute or convalescent COVID-19. Specimen: peripheral blood. The CDR3 nucleotides read TGTGCCAGTAGTATTCCGCGGGTGACGACAGGGGAGCAGTTCTTC. Translated, it gives CASSIPRVTTGEQFF.